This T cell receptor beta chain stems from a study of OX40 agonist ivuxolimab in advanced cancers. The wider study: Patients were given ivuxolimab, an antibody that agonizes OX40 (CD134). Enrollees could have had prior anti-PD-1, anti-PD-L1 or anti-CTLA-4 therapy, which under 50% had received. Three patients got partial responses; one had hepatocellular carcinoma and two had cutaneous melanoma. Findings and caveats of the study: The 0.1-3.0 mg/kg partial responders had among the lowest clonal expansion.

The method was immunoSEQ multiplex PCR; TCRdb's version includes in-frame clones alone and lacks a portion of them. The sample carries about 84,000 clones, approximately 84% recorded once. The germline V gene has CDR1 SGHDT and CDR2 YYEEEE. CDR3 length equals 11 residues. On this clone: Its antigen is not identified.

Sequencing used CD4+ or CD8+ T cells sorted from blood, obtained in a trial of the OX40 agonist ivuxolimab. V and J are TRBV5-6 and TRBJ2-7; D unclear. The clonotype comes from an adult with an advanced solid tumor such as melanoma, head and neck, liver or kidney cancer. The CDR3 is CASSLGYEQYV. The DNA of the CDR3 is TGTGCCAGCAGTTTGGGTTACGAGCAGTACGTC.